This T cell receptor (beta chain) was obtained from a study of CD8 T cells in ankylosing spondylitis. General study results and limits: A subset of motif variants has previously been described in the synovial fluid and blood of reactive arthritis.

This clonotype was counted ten times or more. Its target is unknown. Each CDR3 protein is one row after TCRdb ran MiXCR on the 5' RACE reads. The data contain around 150,000 distinct CDR3 sequences, about a sixth of them singletons. The V segment lost 1 base and the J segment 12 bases; nucleotides outside the gene matches: 16. Per the germline V gene, CDR1 is MDHEN and CDR2 is SYDVKM. The CDR3 totals 17 residues. The clonotype comes from a male donor with ankylosing spondylitis or in good health (not recorded which). The sample comprised blood, either unsorted or a sorted T cell fraction (not recorded which). The V call is TRBV28, the J call TRBJ2-1; TRBD2 agrees at 9 bases. Here the CDR3 reads CASSLSGAGGAFTGQFF. CDR3 coding DNA: TGTGCCAGCAGTTTATCGGGGGCGGGAGGGGCTTTTACAGGGCAGTTCTTC.